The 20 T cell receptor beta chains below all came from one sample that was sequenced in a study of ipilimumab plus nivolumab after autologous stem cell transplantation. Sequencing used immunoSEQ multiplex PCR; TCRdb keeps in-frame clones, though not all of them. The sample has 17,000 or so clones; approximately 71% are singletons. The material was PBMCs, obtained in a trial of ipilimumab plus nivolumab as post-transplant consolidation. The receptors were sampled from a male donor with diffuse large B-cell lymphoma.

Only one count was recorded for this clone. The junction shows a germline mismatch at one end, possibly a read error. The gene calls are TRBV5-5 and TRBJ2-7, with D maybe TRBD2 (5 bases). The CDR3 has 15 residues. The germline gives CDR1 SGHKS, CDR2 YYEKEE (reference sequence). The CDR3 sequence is CASSLSARYERAHDF. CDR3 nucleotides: TGTGCCAGCAGCTTGTCGGCGCGGTACGAGAGGGCTCATGACTTC.

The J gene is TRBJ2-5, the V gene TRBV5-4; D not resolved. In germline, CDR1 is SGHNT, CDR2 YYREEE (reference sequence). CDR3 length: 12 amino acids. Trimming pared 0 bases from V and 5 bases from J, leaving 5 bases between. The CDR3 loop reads CASSLVGETQYF. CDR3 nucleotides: TGTGCCAGCAGCTTGGTGGGGGAGACCCAGTACTTC.

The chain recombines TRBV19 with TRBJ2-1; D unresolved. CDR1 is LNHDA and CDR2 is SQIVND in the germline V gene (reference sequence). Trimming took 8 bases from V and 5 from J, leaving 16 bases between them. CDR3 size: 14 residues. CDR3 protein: CASGRAYRNNEQFF. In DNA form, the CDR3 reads TGTGCCAGTGGAAGGGCCTATCGTAACAATGAGCAGTTCTTC.

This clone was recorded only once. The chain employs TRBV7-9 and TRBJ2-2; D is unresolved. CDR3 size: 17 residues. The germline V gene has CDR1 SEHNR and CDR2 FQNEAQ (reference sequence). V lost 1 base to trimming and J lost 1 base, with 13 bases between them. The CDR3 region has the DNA TGTGCCAGCAGCTTAGATTCGGTCAGGAAGAACACCGGGGAGCTGTTTTTT. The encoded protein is CASSLDSVRKNTGELFF.

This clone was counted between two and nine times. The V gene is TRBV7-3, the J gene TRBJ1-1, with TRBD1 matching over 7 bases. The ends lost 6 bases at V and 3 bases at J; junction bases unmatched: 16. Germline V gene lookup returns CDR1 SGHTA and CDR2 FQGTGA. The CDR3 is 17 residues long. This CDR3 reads CASRGRSETGSDTEAFF. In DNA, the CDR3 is TGTGCCAGCAGGGGACGGTCGGAGACAGGGAGTGACACTGAAGCTTTCTTT.

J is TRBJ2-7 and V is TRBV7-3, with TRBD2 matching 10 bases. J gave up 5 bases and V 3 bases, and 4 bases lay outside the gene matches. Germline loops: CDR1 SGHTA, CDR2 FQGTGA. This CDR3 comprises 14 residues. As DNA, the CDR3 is TGTGCCAGCAGCTTCGATGGGACTAGCGACGAGCAGTACTTC. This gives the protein CASSFDGTSDEQYF.

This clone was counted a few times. The CDR3 coding sequence is TGTGCCATCAGTGAGTCTAATGCCCAAGAGACCCAGTACTTC. Translation gives CAISESNAQETQYF. The chain uses TRBV10-3 and TRBJ2-5; no firm D call. V lost 0 bases and J 1 base, leaving 6 bases between the germline ends. CDR1 and CDR2 from the germline V gene are ENHRY and SYGVKD. This CDR3 comprises 14 residues.

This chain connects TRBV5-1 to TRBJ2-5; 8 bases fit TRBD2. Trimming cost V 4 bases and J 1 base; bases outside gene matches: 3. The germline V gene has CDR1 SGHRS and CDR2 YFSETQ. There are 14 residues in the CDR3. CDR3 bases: TGCGCCAGCAGCATTAGCGGGACCCAAGAGACCCAGTACTTC. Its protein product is CASSISGTQETQYF.

The CDR3 bases are TGTGCCATCAGTGAGTCTTTGGGACAGACACAAGAGACCCAGTACTTC. Protein product: CAISESLGQTQETQYF. The V and J genes are TRBV10-3 and TRBJ2-5, with 7 bases fitting TRBD1. The V gene's germline CDR1 is ENHRY and CDR2 SYGVKD. The CDR3 is made up of 16 amino acids. J lost 2 bases, V lost 0 bases, and 6 bases had no gene match.

In DNA form, the CDR3 reads TGTGCCAGCAGCCCCTTCGGACGGCAAGAGACCCAGTACTTC. It yields the protein CASSPFGRQETQYF. The V and J genes are TRBV7-2 and TRBJ2-5; no firm D call. Germline V lookup: CDR1 SGHTA, CDR2 FQGNSA. This CDR3 is 14 amino acids long. V was shortened by 5 bases and J by 2 bases, with 12 bases between the two germline ends.

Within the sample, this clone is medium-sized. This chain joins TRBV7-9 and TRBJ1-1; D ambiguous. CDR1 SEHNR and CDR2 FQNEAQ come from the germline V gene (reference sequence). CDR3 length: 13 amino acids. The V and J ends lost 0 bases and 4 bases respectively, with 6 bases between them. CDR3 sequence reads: CASSLATATEAFF. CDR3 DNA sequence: TGTGCCAGCAGCTTAGCAACAGCCACTGAAGCTTTCTTT.

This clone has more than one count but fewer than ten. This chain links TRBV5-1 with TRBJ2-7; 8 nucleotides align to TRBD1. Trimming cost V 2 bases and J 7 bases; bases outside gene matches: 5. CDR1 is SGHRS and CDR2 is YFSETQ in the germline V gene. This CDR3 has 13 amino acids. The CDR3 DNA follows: TGCGCCAGCAGCTTTCAGGGGGCAGATGAGCAGTACTTC. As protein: CASSFQGADEQYF.

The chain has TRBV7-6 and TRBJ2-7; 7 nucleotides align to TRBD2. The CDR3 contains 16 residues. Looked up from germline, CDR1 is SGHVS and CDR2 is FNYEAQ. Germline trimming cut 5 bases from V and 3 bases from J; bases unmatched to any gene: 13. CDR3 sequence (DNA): TGTGCCAGCAGCCTAGGGCCACCGGGGGGAGGCTACGAGCAGTACTTC. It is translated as CASSLGPPGGGYEQYF.

The CDR3 DNA is TGTGCCAGCAGCGACGGTCATCGTTCTGGAAACACCATATATTTT. This sequence encodes CASSDGHRSGNTIYF. The chain employs TRBV6-6 and TRBJ1-3; D call uncertain. Germline V gene sequence: CDR1 MNHNY, CDR2 SVGAGI (reference sequence). V was cut by 6 bases and J by 1 base, with 13 bases left in between. The CDR3 extends over 15 amino acids.

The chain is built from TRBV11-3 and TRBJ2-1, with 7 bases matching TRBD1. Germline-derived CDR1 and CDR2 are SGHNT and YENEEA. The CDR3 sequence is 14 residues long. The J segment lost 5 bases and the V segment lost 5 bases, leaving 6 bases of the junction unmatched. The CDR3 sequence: CASSPWTGDNEQFF. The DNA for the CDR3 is TGTGCCAGCAGCCCCTGGACAGGAGACAATGAGCAGTTCTTC.

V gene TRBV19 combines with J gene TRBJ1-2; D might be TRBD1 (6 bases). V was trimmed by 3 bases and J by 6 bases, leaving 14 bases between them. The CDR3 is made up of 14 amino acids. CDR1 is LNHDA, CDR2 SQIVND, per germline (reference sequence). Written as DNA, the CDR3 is TGTGCCAGTAGTATCGGACAGAAATCGGATGGCTACACCTTC. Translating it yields CASSIGQKSDGYTF.

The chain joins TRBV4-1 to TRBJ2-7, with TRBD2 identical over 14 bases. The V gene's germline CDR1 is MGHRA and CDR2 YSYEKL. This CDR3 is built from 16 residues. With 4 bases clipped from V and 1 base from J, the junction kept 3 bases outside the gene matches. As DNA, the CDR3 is TGCGCCAGCAGCCTGGGACTAGCGGGGGAGTCCTACGAGCAGTACTTC. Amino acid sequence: CASSLGLAGESYEQYF.

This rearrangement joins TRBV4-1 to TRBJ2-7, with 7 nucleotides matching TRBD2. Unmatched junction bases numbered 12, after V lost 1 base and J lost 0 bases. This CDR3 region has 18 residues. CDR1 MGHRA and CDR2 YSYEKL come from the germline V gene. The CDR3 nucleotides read TGCGCCAGCAGCCAAGGCTGGGCGGCTAGCGGACACTCCTACGAGCAGTACTTC. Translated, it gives CASSQGWAASGHSYEQYF.

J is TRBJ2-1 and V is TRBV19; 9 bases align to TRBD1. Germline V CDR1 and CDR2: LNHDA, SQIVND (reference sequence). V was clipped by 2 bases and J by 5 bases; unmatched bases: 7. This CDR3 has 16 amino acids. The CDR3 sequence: CASSIPGQGGDNEQFF. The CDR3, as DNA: TGTGCCAGTAGTATACCGGGACAGGGAGGGGACAATGAGCAGTTCTTC. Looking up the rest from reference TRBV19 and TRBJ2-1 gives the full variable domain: DGGITQSPKYLFRKEGQNVTLSCEQNLNHDAMYWYRQDPGQGLRLIYYSQIVNDFQKGDIAEGYSVSREKKESFPLTVTSAQKNPTAFYLCASSIPGQGGDNEQFFGPGTRLTVL.

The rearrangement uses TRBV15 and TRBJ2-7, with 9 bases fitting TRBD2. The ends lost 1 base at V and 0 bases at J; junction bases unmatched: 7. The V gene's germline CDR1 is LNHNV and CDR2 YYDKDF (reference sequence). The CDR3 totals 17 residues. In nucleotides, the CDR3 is TGTGCCACCAGCAGAGGGCTAGCGGGAACCTTCTCCTACGAGCAGTACTTC. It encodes CATSRGLAGTFSYEQYF.